This T cell receptor beta chain was identified during a study of blood T cell repertoires in COVID-19. Study-level information: PBMCs, B-cell-depleted T cells, or T cells provided the cDNA or gDNA that made up the material.

The CDR3 consists of 14 residues. Germline V gene data show CDR1 as SGHRS and CDR2 as YFSETQ. The V end lost 2 bases, the J end lost 5 bases, and 13 bases lay between the germline ends. Only in-frame clones appear in the TCRdb table, and some are missing; sequencing was by immunoSEQ multiplex PCR. The sample has a few hundred thousand clones, 85% to 90% seen once. The chain recombines TRBV5-1 with TRBJ1-2; TRBD1 is a possible D gene (6 bases). The receptor was derived from a man aged 50-59 years with acute or convalescent COVID-19. The sequenced sample consisted of peripheral blood. The CDR3 sequence: CASSLGQLEYGYTF. In DNA form, the CDR3 reads TGCGCCAGCAGCTTAGGACAGCTTGAATATGGCTACACCTTC.